Presented here are 19 T cell receptor beta chains from one specimen sequenced in a study of a mutant IDH1 vaccine in newly diagnosed glioma. The time point is: baseline, week 1 (first vaccination visit). Treatment given: pre-vaccination baseline after standard-of-care therapy. Data came from immunoSEQ multiplex PCR; TCRdb stores just in-frame clones and leaves some out. The table includes under 65,000 clones, around 80% detected once. The material sequenced was PBMCs, taken from a glioma patient treated with radiotherapy, temozolomide or both. The receptors come from a woman in her thirties or forties with glioma.

The CDR3 nucleotides read TGCGCCAGCAGCCAGACAGGGGGAGTGGGAGCCAAAAACATTCAGTACTTC. Amino acids: CASSQTGGVGAKNIQYF. This chain joins TRBV4-3 and TRBJ2-4; 9 bases are a match to TRBD1. Germline CDR1 reads LGHNA; CDR2 reads YSLEER. The CDR3 spans 17 residues. The trim removed 3 bases at V and 0 bases at J, leaving 6 bases unmatched.

This clone has only one observation. This rearrangement joins TRBV30 to TRBJ2-6, with TRBD1 as a possible D gene (5 bases). This CDR3 has 14 amino acids. CDR1 GTSNPN and CDR2 SVGIG come from the germline V gene (reference sequence). V was pared by 4 bases and J by 2 bases, with 9 bases between. The CDR3 loop reads CAWNQGTGANVLTF. The DNA of the CDR3 is TGTGCCTGGAATCAGGGTACTGGGGCCAACGTCCTGACTTTC.

The chain couples TRBV4-3 to TRBJ2-1, with D possibly being TRBD1 (7 bases). Trimming took off 3 bases at V and 5 bases at J, with 8 bases between the two ends. Germline loops: CDR1 LGHNA, CDR2 YSLEER. The CDR3 extends over 13 amino acids. The DNA of the CDR3 is TGCGCCAGCAGCCACAGGGGGGACAATGAGCAGTTCTTC. Its protein is CASSHRGDNEQFF.

The V gene is TRBV27, the J gene TRBJ1-1; no reliable D call. Germline CDR1 and CDR2: MNHEY and SMNVEV (reference sequence). Deletions cut 2 bases from V and 0 bases from J, with 4 bases between. This CDR3 has 13 amino acids. The CDR3 DNA is TGTGCCAGCAGTTTAAGTGTGAACACTGAAGCTTTCTTT. This encodes CASSLSVNTEAFF.

This clone was seen a handful of times. J is TRBJ2-3 and V is TRBV7-3; 7 positions agree with TRBD2. J gave up 5 bases and V 2 bases, and 10 bases lay outside the gene matches. The CDR3 length is 16 residues. Germline lookup yields CDR1 SGHTA and CDR2 FQGTGA. CDR3 sequence: CASSLSGGGVEDTQYF. The CDR3 DNA reads TGTGCCAGCAGCTTATCGGGCGGGGGAGTTGAAGATACGCAGTATTTT.

The chain employs TRBV10-3 and TRBJ2-7; a possible D gene is TRBD1 (6 bases). Germline V gene sequence: CDR1 ENHRY, CDR2 SYGVKD. V gave up 1 base and J gave up 6 bases, with 22 bases separating them. The CDR3 spans 17 residues. The CDR3 DNA sequence: TGTGCCATCAGTGAGTTGGACAGAGGGACCGTATTTACCGAGCAGTACTTC. Translating it yields CAISELDRGTVFTEQYF.

This clone appeared a single time. The chain uses TRBV5-1 and TRBJ2-7; D is tentatively TRBD1 or TRBD2 (5 bases each). CDR3 length: 13 residues. Germline V lookup: CDR1 SGHRS, CDR2 YFSETQ. Trimming took off 2 bases at V and 6 bases at J, with 12 bases between the two ends. In DNA, the CDR3 is TGCGCCAGCAGCTTAGGGACCGCAGCCGAGCAGTACTTC. Translated, it gives CASSLGTAAEQYF.

The V gene is TRBV10-1, the J gene TRBJ2-7; D not certain. The ends were cut back, 0 bases at V and 7 bases at J, with 7 bases in the middle. Germline assignment: CDR1 WNHNN and CDR2 SYGVQD (reference sequence). CDR3 size: 12 residues. In DNA, the CDR3 is TGCGCCAGCAGTGAGTCAGGAAGGGAGCAGTACTTC. Its translation: CASSESGREQYF.

The chain carries TRBV4-3 and TRBJ2-1, with D possibly being TRBD2 (6 bases). The V end lost 3 bases, the J end lost 8 bases, and 17 bases lay between the germline ends. The CDR3 length is 15 residues. Germline CDR1 reads LGHNA; CDR2 reads YSLEER. CDR3 DNA sequence: TGCGCCAGCAGCCAGAACCGGGACTCCGCGGATGAGCAGTTCTTC. Its protein product is CASSQNRDSADEQFF.

The chain recombines TRBV10-1 with TRBJ2-7, with D unclear. Deletions cut 0 bases from V and 3 bases from J, with 6 bases between. Germline CDR1 is WNHNN and CDR2 is SYGVQD (reference sequence). There are 13 residues in the CDR3. The CDR3 region is CASSESSGYEQYF. The CDR3 region has the DNA TGCGCCAGCAGTGAGTCCTCGGGCTACGAGCAGTACTTC.

Only a few counts were recorded for this clone. The chain uses TRBV14 and TRBJ1-4, with TRBD1 matching 10 bases. CDR1 is SGHDN and CDR2 is FVKESK in the germline V gene. The CDR3 has 16 amino acids. After removal of 4 bases from V and 11 bases from J, the junction contained 13 bases not matched to a gene. The DNA for the CDR3 is TGTGCCAGCAGCCGAGGAGGCGGGACAGGGGAGGGGAAACTGTTTTTT. This encodes CASSRGGGTGEGKLFF.

CDR3 sequence: CASSEGQGASYEQYF. CDR3 DNA sequence: TGTGCCAGCAGTGAGGGGCAGGGGGCGTCCTACGAGCAGTACTTC. The chain combines TRBV2 with TRBJ2-7, with 8 bases that match TRBD1. Unmatched junction bases numbered 5, after V lost 3 bases and J lost 1 base. Germline assignment: CDR1 SNHLY and CDR2 FYNNEI. This CDR3 is 15 amino acids long.

The V call is TRBV10-3, the J call TRBJ1-2, with D possibly TRBD1 on 5 matching bases. The germline V gene has CDR1 ENHRY and CDR2 SYGVKD. With 0 bases removed from V and 3 bases from J, the gap between germline ends came to 11 bases. CDR3 length: 15 residues. CDR3 nucleotides: TGTGCCATCAGTGAGTCGAACACAGGAGACTATGGCTACACCTTC. Protein product: CAISESNTGDYGYTF.

The rearrangement links TRBV7-9 to TRBJ2-5, with D maybe TRBD1 (5 bases). CDR3 length equals 14 residues. CDR1 SEHNR and CDR2 FQNEAQ come from the germline V gene (reference sequence). Trimming left V 5 bases short and J 2 bases short, with 12 bases between. The CDR3 DNA is TGTGCCAGCAGCCAAAGGGGTGGGCAAGAGACCCAGTACTTC. Translated: CASSQRGGQETQYF.

The V gene is TRBV7-8, the J gene TRBJ1-2, with D perhaps matching TRBD1 (5 bases). Trimming stripped 2 bases from V and 7 bases from J, with 17 bases between. CDR1 and CDR2 from the germline V gene are SGHVS and FQNEAQ. The CDR3 runs 15 residues. The CDR3 region is CASSLLAREGSGYTF. CDR3 DNA sequence: TGTGCCAGCAGCTTATTAGCCAGGGAGGGGTCTGGCTACACCTTC.

V and J are TRBV29-1 and TRBJ2-6; D call uncertain. The length of the CDR3 is 13 residues. Trimming took 6 bases from V and 0 from J, leaving 6 bases between them. The germline CDR1 and CDR2 sequences are SQVTM and ANQGSEA. CDR3 residues: CSVQISGANVLTF. In DNA form, the CDR3 reads TGCAGCGTACAGATCTCTGGGGCCAACGTCCTGACTTTC. Full variable domain (rest looked up from reference TRBV29-1 and TRBJ2-6): SAVISQKPSRDICQRGTSLTIQCQVDSQVTMMFWYRQQPGQSLTLIATANQGSEATYESGFVIDKFPISRPNLTFSTLTVSNMSPEDSSIYLCSVQISGANVLTFGAGSRLTVL.

The chain has TRBV7-9 and TRBJ1-5, with 8 positions matching TRBD1. The CDR3 is made up of 18 amino acids. In germline, CDR1 is SEHNR, CDR2 FQNEAQ (reference sequence). V gave up 1 base and J gave up 3 bases; unmatched junction bases: 11. DNA for the CDR3: TGTGCCAGCAGCTTAGAGGGGGAACAGGGGGTGGTCAATCAGCCCCAGCATTTT. Protein sequence: CASSLEGEQGVVNQPQHF.

This sequence joins TRBV15 and TRBJ2-7, with no clear D. CDR1 and CDR2 from the germline V gene are LNHNV and YYDKDF (reference sequence). There are 13 residues in the CDR3. V lost 0 bases, J lost 12 bases, and 15 bases lay in between. As DNA, the CDR3 is TGTGCCACCAGCAGAGATAGGGCTGCAGAGTTGTACTTC. Encoded protein: CATSRDRAAELYF.

The J gene is TRBJ2-2, the V gene TRBV5-6; TRBD1 matches at 8 bases. The CDR3 contains 16 residues. Germline V lookup: CDR1 SGHDT, CDR2 YYEEEE. V shed 4 bases and J 3 bases; nucleotides not matched to a gene: 8. The CDR3, as DNA: TGTGCCAGCAGCCACCCCCGGACAGGGTACACCGGGGAGCTGTTTTTT. This translates into CASSHPRTGYTGELFF.